This note documents a single T cell receptor beta chain sequence. No antigen is known for it. The sample comes from a study of T-cell memory formation after mild COVID-19. The wider study: The two donors had largely donor-specific TCR clusters.

Study results and limitations: Several responding clones turned up in pre-infection memory, indicating that cross-reactive memory may have taken part. While clones contracting from day 15 to 85 were balanced between CD4 and CD8, later expanders leaned CD4+.

5'RACE with constant-segment primers yielded barcoded, UMI-tagged TCR alpha and TCR beta cDNA libraries. TCRdb analysed the 5' RACE reads with MiXCR anew, one entry per CDR3 protein. The table lists tens of thousands of distinct CDR3 sequences, 6% to 7.5% of them singletons. The specimen sequenced was PBMCs or a T cell subset sorted from them (not recorded which). The receptor was derived from an adult who had mild COVID-19 (a few samples of this study predate the infection). Cell type and time point are not known.

Here the CDR3 DNA reads TGTGCCAGCAGTTACCCGACACTTAATTCACCCCTCCACTTT. It translates to CASSYPTLNSPLHF. The chain recombines TRBV6-2 or TRBV6-3 with TRBJ1-6; D remains ambiguous. V was cut by 2 bases and J by 6 bases, with 8 bases left in between. The germline V gene has CDR1 MNHEY and CDR2 SVGEGT. The CDR3 is made up of 14 amino acids.